What follows is one T cell receptor (beta chain) and its context. This clonotype has ten or more counts. No antigen is known for it. There are no base qualities to consult, and no much larger clone falls within one base. These data originate in a study of T cells in Graves' hyperthyroidism and ophthalmopathy (dated by TCRdb to about 2019). The study in broad terms: Peripheral blood samples were taken at initial diagnosis, before any treatment was given. To identify TCR V-J signatures that set the groups apart, the researchers used a discovery cohort of 100 patients, made up of around 40 with Graves' ophthalmopathy and approximately 57 with stable Graves' hyperthyroidism. Prospective prediction of ophthalmopathy was tested in an independent validation cohort consisting of about 19 hyperthyroidism patients and approximately 16 patients who later progressed to ophthalmopathy. For training and testing, the 100 or so patients in the discovery cohort were randomly divided in a 7:3 ratio. In addition, the study compared T-cell repertoires in thyroid tissue and in blood from about 6 Graves' hyperthyroidism patients. After sampling, hyperthyroidism patients received methimazole starting at 30 mg daily, and ophthalmopathy patients received high-dose intravenous methylprednisolone. TCR Vbeta CDR3 sequencing of approximately 140 peripheral blood samples (over 40 ophthalmopathy, roughly 74 hyperthyroidism and roughly 17 progressor patients) is reported in the paper.

Findings and caveats that apply to the study as a whole: No statistical method was used to set the sample size in advance, and investigators knew the group allocation. In validation, the model predicted progression to ophthalmopathy with over 65% sensitivity and less than 75% specificity, a median of approximately 6.5 months before onset. A 13 V-J signature model separated ophthalmopathy from stable hyperthyroidism, with nearly 90% sensitivity and about 81% specificity in cross-validation and 80%/75% in testing. Most expanded thyroid clonotypes (frequency above 0.001) were also found in blood, which suggests that blood repertoires may mirror thyroid immune responses.

Ophthalmopathy patients had moderately to severely active disease, Clinical Activity Score of at least 3, NOSPECS grade of at least 4, and duration under 3 months. Patients with uncontrolled infections, other autoimmune diseases, pregnancy or lactation were excluded. Clinical symptoms, serum thyroxine and TRAb, thyroid ultrasound, and orbital computed tomography formed the basis for the diagnoses. PBMCs were isolated from 10 ml of fresh peripheral blood by Ficoll-Paque density gradient centrifugation. Trizol reagent was used to extract total RNA, and RNA quality was then checked on an Agilent 2100 Bioanalyzer. The TCR beta CDR3 regions were amplified from the RNA transcripts. The TCR CDR3 was subjected to a first round of RT-PCR using the HTBI primer set and the Qiagen OneStep RT-PCR kit. The libraries were constructed in a second round of multiplex PCR and then size-selected and purified. Libraries were sequenced paired-end with 100 bp reads on an Illumina HiSeq2000. In the source study's methods: SOAPnuke was used to process the raw data, throwing out any read that contained adapters or uncalled bases, had a mean Phred below 15, or lacked an exact constant-primer or identifier match. COPE v1.2.5 was used to merge high-quality paired reads, and clonotypes were defined as unique nucleotide sequences. Clonotypes were aligned to IMGT TRBV, TRBD and TRBJ reference segments using MiTCR v1.1. The analysis was restricted to V-J combinations with a frequency above 0.0001, which together covered 99.2% of the repertoires. A TCS score was defined as the ratio of F50 (clonal expansion) to E x V (chaos), with BLOSUM62-based TCRdist applied between CDR3 peptides within each V-J. Welch's t-statistics and random forest reduced approximately 520 V-J features to under 15, which were used in a naive Bayes classifier (R e1071). Clones were called with MiXCR by TCRdb after fastp trimmed the public reads at Q25, and only in-frame beta chains were retained. Each CDR3 protein gets just one entry, which takes the most common genes and DNA from the rows behind it. TCRdb's processing, not the authors' own work, is the source of the V and J calls. The sample data list 250,000 to 400,000 distinct CDR3 sequences, and approximately 13% of these were observed just once. The biggest ten clones account for roughly 35% of the sample.

This sequence originates from a woman in her 40s with Graves' ophthalmopathy. The source material was blood.

This receptor has the CDR3 CAISKWNRPQMTTDTQYF. The bases are TGTGCCATCAGTAAATGGAACAGACCTCAGATGACCACAGATACGCAGTATTTT. The chain is made from TRBV10-3 and TRBJ2-3; the D gene cannot be named for sure. Including cysteine and phenylalanine, the CDR3 has 18 amino acids. Just the 54-base CDR3 DNA is kept, in frame starting at base 1. V is reduced by 5 bases and J by 2 bases, leaving a spacing of 23 bases between them. Taken from the germline V gene, the CDR1 and CDR2 loops are ENHRY and SYGVKD.